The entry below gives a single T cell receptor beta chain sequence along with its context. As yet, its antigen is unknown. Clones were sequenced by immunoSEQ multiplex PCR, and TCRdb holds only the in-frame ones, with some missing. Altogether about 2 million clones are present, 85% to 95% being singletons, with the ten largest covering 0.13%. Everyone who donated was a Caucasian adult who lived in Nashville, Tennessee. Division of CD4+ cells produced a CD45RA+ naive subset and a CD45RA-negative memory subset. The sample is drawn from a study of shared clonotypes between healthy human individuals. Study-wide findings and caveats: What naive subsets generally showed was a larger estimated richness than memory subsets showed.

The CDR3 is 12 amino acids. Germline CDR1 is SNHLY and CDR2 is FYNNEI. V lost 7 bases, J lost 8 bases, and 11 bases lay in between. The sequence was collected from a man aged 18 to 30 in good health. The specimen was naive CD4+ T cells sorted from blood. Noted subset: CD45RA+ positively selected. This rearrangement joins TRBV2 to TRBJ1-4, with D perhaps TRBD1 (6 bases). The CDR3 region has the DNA TGTGCCAGCAAGGGGGAGGCGGAAAAACTGTTTTTT. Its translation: CASKGEAEKLFF.